Presented here are 10 T cell receptor beta chains from one specimen sequenced in a study of neurological immune-mediated disorders. TCRdb recomputed calls from the 5' RACE reads with MiXCR, one row per CDR3 protein. This table has 27,000 or so distinct CDR3 sequences, over 12% appearing once. The sample taken for sequencing was PBMCs. These receptors all come from a man aged 65-85 years in good health.

This clonotype occurred many times. V is TRBV5-1 and J is TRBJ1-1, with 8 positions matching TRBD1. The germline CDR1 and CDR2 sequences are SGHRS and YFSETQ. The CDR3 spans 17 residues. V gave up 0 bases and J gave up 1 base; unmatched junction bases: 8. This CDR3 reads CASSLAGGAPRNTEAFF. CDR3 sequence (DNA): TGCGCCAGCAGCTTGGCAGGGGGCGCGCCCAGGAACACTGAAGCTTTCTTT.

There are many counts of this clonotype. The V call is TRBV10-3, the J call TRBJ2-5; 9 bases are a match to TRBD1. The CDR3 covers 18 residues. The germline CDR1 and CDR2 sequences are ENHRY and SYGVKD. The V gene end was trimmed by 5 bases and the J gene end by 4 bases; junction bases not matched to a gene: 17. The CDR3 DNA sequence: TGTGCCATCAGTTTCCGGGCCACGCCGGGACAGGGTTTAGAGACCCAGTACTTC. Amino acids: CAISFRATPGQGLETQYF.

There are many counts of this clonotype. This rearrangement joins TRBV12-3 or TRBV12-4 to TRBJ2-6; D is perhaps TRBD2 (5 bases). The CDR3 consists of 16 residues. V dropped 1 base and J dropped 1 base, with 8 bases sitting between them. CDR3 protein: CASSLVSGSGANVLTF. The CDR3 region has the DNA TGTGCCAGCAGTTTAGTTTCGGGGTCTGGGGCCAACGTCCTGACTTTC.

This clonotype was seen ten or more times. This chain connects TRBV9 to TRBJ1-6; 9 positions match TRBD1. J gave up 7 bases and V 4 bases, and 6 bases lay outside the gene matches. This CDR3 has 15 amino acids. Germline V CDR1 and CDR2: SGDLS, YYNGEE. CDR3 DNA sequence: TGTGCCAGCAGCTTGGACAGGGGAAGGAATTCACCCCTCCACTTT. Amino acid sequence: CASSLDRGRNSPLHF.

With regard to this clonotype: A read error may explain this, as a much larger clone is one base away. The V and J genes are TRBV28 and TRBJ2-7; 10 bases are a match to TRBD1. This CDR3 spans 15 amino acids. CDR1 MDHEN and CDR2 SYDVKM come from the germline V gene. CDR3 sequence reads: CASSRAGDRGYGQYF. CDR3 DNA sequence: TGTGCCAGCAGTCGTGCAGGGGACAGGGGCTACGGGCAGTACTTC.

This clonotype was seen repeatedly, ten times or more. The genes are TRBV7-2 and TRBJ2-1, with 9 bases aligning to TRBD1. This CDR3 is 15 amino acids long. Looked up from germline, CDR1 is SGHTA and CDR2 is FQGNSA. J was trimmed by 0 bases and V by 8 bases; bases with no gene match: 5. CDR3 bases: TGTGCCAGCCAAAGGACAGGGGACTCCTACAATGAGCAGTTCTTC. Its translation is CASQRTGDSYNEQFF.

This clonotype was seen many times. This rearrangement joins TRBV3-1 to TRBJ2-3; 8 bases align to TRBD1. Germline V CDR1 and CDR2: LGHDT, YNNKEL (reference sequence). The CDR3 has 16 amino acids. Trimming at V came to 5 bases and at J to 2 bases, leaving 9 bases not matched to a gene. The CDR3 region is CASSIQGASYTDTQYF. In DNA, the CDR3 is TGTGCCAGCAGCATTCAGGGGGCCTCATACACAGATACGCAGTATTTT.

This clonotype came up many times. This chain joins TRBV19 and TRBJ1-5; the D gene is possibly TRBD1 (5 bases). Deletions cut 5 bases from V and 3 bases from J, with 11 bases between. CDR3 length: 14 residues. Germline CDR1 LNHDA, CDR2 SQIVND (reference sequence). CDR3 nucleotides: TGTGCCAGTAGTCTGGGACGGATCAATCAGCCCCAGCATTTT. Translating gives CASSLGRINQPQHF.

This clonotype was recorded many times. The chain uses TRBV20-1 and TRBJ1-1; 7 positions match TRBD1. V lost 1 base and J lost 1; bases outside the gene matches: 3. Per the germline V gene, CDR1 is DFQATT and CDR2 is SNEGSKA (reference sequence). The CDR3 spans 14 residues. The CDR3 DNA sequence: TGCAGTGCTAGAGTAGGGACAGAGAACACTGAAGCTTTCTTT. This gives the protein CSARVGTENTEAFF.

This clonotype was observed at least ten times. This chain connects TRBV28 to TRBJ2-7; D could derive from TRBD1 or TRBD2 (6 bases each). The CDR3 spans 17 residues. Germline values: CDR1 MDHEN, CDR2 SYDVKM. Trimming removed 2 bases at V and 0 bases at J, with 17 bases between. The CDR3 loop is CASSLDLGGMISYEQYF. The CDR3 bases are TGTGCCAGCAGTTTAGATTTGGGGGGCATGATCTCCTACGAGCAGTACTTC.